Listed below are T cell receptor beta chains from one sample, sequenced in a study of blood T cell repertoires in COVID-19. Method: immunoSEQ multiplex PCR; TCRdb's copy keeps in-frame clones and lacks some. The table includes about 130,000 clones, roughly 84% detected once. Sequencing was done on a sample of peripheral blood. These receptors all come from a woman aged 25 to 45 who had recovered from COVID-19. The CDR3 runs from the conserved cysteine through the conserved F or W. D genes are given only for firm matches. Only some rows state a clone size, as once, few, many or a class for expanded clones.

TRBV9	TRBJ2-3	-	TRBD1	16	CASSVADRGPTDTQYF	TGTGCCAGCAGCGTAGCGGACAGGGGTCCCACAGATACGCAGTATTTT
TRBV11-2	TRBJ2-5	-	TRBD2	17	CASSVQLGQSGRETQYF	TGTGCCAGCAGCGTACAGCTAGGACAGAGCGGGAGAGAGACCCAGTACTTC
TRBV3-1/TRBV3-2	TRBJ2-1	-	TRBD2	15	CASSHGGGGRIEQFF	TGTGCCAGCAGCCATGGCGGGGGGGGCCGGATTGAGCAGTTCTTC
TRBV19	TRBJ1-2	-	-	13	CASSPGLNYGYTF	TGTGCCAGTAGCCCTGGGCTCAACTATGGCTACACCTTC
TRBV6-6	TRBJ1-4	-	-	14	CASRGAGAGEKLFF	TGTGCCAGCAGGGGCGCAGGGGCTGGAGAAAAACTGTTTTTT
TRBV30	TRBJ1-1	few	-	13	CAWSQGGHTEAFF	TGTGCCTGGAGTCAAGGCGGTCACACTGAAGCTTTCTTT
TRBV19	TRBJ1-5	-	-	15	CASTGRPELNQPQHF	TGTGCCAGTACAGGTCGGCCAGAGCTTAATCAGCCCCAGCATTTT
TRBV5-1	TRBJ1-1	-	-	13	CASSLWGETEAFF	TGCGCCAGCAGCTTGTGGGGGGAAACTGAAGCTTTCTTT
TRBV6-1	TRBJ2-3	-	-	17	CASSETLLRGNTDTQYF	TGTGCCAGCAGTGAAACTCTGCTTAGGGGAAACACAGATACGCAGTATTTT
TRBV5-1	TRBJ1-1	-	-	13	CASSLTGNTEAFF	TGCGCCAGCAGTTTGACAGGGAACACTGAAGCTTTCTTT